This is a list of T cell receptor beta chains from one sample in a study. MiXCR was run by TCRdb on the 5' RACE reads, yielding one entry per CDR3 protein. The table lists around 29,000 distinct CDR3 sequences, roughly 26% of them singletons. The sequenced sample consisted of naive CD4+ T cells sorted from a lymph node. Every receptor here comes from a female donor with breast cancer. The CDR3 runs from the conserved cysteine through the conserved F or W. The D gene is left open where the match is weak. The size field is filled for only some rows; it gives once, few, many or a size class.

NA	NA	TRBJ2-1	TRBV20-1	CSARVRSKVYNEQFF	TGCAGTGCTAGAGTGAGGTCCAAAGTTTACAATGAGCAGTTCTTC
TRBD1	NA	TRBJ1-1	TRBV4-1	CASSSFRGDLQRTEAFF	TGCGCCAGCAGCTCCTTCAGGGGGGACCTTCAGAGGACTGAAGCTTTCTTT
NA	few	TRBJ1-3	TRBV21-1	CASSKGRGPSGNTIYF	TGTGCCAGCAGCAAGGGCAGGGGGCCCTCTGGAAACACCATATATTTT
TRBD1	NA	TRBJ2-5	TRBV7-9	CASSSGTGVGETQYF	TGTGCCAGCAGCTCCGGGACAGGTGTTGGAGAGACCCAGTACTTC
NA	medium-sized	TRBJ1-4	TRBV10-1	CASMRDEKLFF	TGCGCCAGCATGCGGGATGAAAAACTGTTTTTT
NA	many	TRBJ2-7	TRBV6-5	CASSYTESYEQYF	TGTGCCAGCAGTTACACAGAGTCCTACGAGCAGTACTTC
TRBD2	few	TRBJ2-1	TRBV29-1	CSGRSGRGGQFF	TGCAGCGGACGCAGCGGGAGGGGGGGGCAGTTCTTC
NA	NA	TRBJ1-5	TRBV12-3/TRBV12-4	CATKQGDQPQHF	TGTGCCACCAAACAGGGTGATCAGCCCCAGCATTTT
TRBD1	NA	TRBJ2-2	TRBV19	CASTLSGQSWLGELFF	TGTGCCAGTACCCTATCGGGACAGTCCTGGCTCGGGGAGCTGTTTTTT
NA	many	TRBJ2-1	TRBV29-1	CSVDGSSYNEQFF	TGCAGCGTTGATGGGAGCTCCTACAATGAGCAGTTCTTC
NA	NA	TRBJ2-7	TRBV20-1	CSAVGPSYEQYF	TGCAGTGCTGTGGGACCGAGCTACGAGCAGTACTTC
NA	few	TRBJ1-2	TRBV6-1	CASSDGRFRGYTF	TGTGCCAGCAGTGATGGTCGGTTCAGGGGCTACACCTTC
NA	NA	TRBJ2-3	TRBV28	CASTPRDTDTQYF	TGTGCCAGCACCCCTAGAGATACAGATACGCAGTATTTT
NA	NA	TRBJ2-3	TRBV5-1	CASSLEVLTGGTDTQYF	TGCGCCAGCAGCCTTGAGGTGCTCACGGGGGGCACAGATACGCAGTATTTT
TRBD2	few	TRBJ2-1	TRBV10-3	CAISVPGGSGINEQFF	TGTGCCATCAGTGTCCCGGGGGGTAGCGGAATCAATGAGCAGTTCTTC
NA	NA	TRBJ2-7	TRBV7-8	CASSEDRGEQYF	TGTGCCAGCAGCGAGGACAGAGGCGAGCAGTACTTC
TRBD2	few	TRBJ2-1	TRBV4-3	CASSPESLAGEQFF	TGCGCCAGCAGCCCAGAATCGCTAGCGGGCGAGCAGTTCTTC
TRBD1	NA	TRBJ1-6	TRBV6-5	CASSKGAWESPLHF	TGTGCCAGCAGTAAGGGGGCTTGGGAGTCACCCCTCCACTTT
TRBD1	NA	TRBJ2-1	TRBV5-1	CASGTGGFNEQFF	TGCGCCAGCGGGACAGGGGGTTTCAATGAGCAGTTCTTC
TRBD1	NA	TRBJ2-7	TRBV7-3	CASSLTSQGAHEQYF	TGTGCCAGCAGCTTAACCAGCCAGGGGGCCCACGAGCAGTACTTC
NA	NA	TRBJ1-2	TRBV4-1	CASSLRTEDGYTF	TGCGCCAGCAGCCTCCGGACAGAGGATGGCTACACCTTC
NA	NA	TRBJ1-1	TRBV12-3/TRBV12-4	CASSLSGKAEAFF	TGTGCCAGCAGTTTATCGGGGAAGGCTGAAGCTTTCTTT
NA	few	TRBJ2-7	TRBV6-5	CASSYSGYNEQYF	TGTGCCAGCAGTTACTCGGGATACAACGAGCAGTACTTC
NA	NA	TRBJ2-1	TRBV9	CASIPSSVYNEQFF	TGTGCCAGCATCCCGAGCAGTGTTTACAATGAGCAGTTCTTC
NA	few	TRBJ1-1	TRBV10-3	CAISERQTADEAFF	TGTGCCATCAGTGAAAGACAGACCGCTGATGAAGCTTTCTTT
TRBD2	many	TRBJ2-1	TRBV4-1	CASSQDPAGGRNEQFF	TGCGCCAGCAGCCAAGATCCGGCGGGGGGGCGGAATGAGCAGTTCTTC
NA	few	TRBJ2-2	TRBV24-1	CATSSRHGKFGELFF	TGTGCCACCAGTTCAAGACATGGAAAGTTCGGGGAGCTGTTTTTT
NA	NA	TRBJ1-2	TRBV5-4	CASSLDGYGYTF	TGTGCCAGCAGCTTGGACGGTTATGGCTACACCTTC
NA	NA	TRBJ2-7	TRBV28	CASITGARSYEQYF	TGTGCCAGCATAACAGGAGCTCGCTCCTACGAGCAGTACTTC
TRBD2	NA	TRBJ2-1	TRBV7-9	CASSPGLAGYNEQFF	TGTGCCAGCAGCCCGGGACTAGCGGGGTACAATGAGCAGTTCTTC
NA	once	TRBJ2-7	TRBV5-6	CASSLVSVDEQYF	TGTGCCAGCAGCTTGGTTTCGGTCGACGAGCAGTACTTC
NA	NA	TRBJ2-7	TRBV11-1	CASSLSSSYEQYF	TGTGCCAGCAGCTTAAGCAGTTCCTACGAGCAGTACTTC
NA	few	TRBJ2-2	TRBV5-4	CASTMGTGELFF	TGTGCCAGCACAATGGGAACCGGGGAGCTGTTTTTT
TRBD2	NA	TRBJ2-1	TRBV6-5	CASSYRLAGVNEQFF	TGTGCCAGCAGTTACAGGCTAGCGGGAGTCAATGAGCAGTTCTTC
NA	NA	TRBJ2-5	TRBV3-1	CASSLLIPSRQETQYF	TGTGCCAGCAGCCTTCTTATCCCCTCGCGACAAGAGACCCAGTACTTC
NA	NA	TRBJ2-1	TRBV19	CASSTQSTLNEQFF	TGTGCCAGTAGTACCCAGTCGACACTAAATGAGCAGTTCTTC
NA	many	TRBJ2-7	TRBV7-2	CASSLRGLATRTYEQYF	TGTGCCAGCAGCTTAAGAGGTCTAGCCACCCGGACCTACGAGCAGTACTTC
TRBD1	NA	TRBJ2-1	TRBV4-1	CASGDGQGAYNEQFF	TGCGCCAGCGGGGACGGACAGGGGGCCTACAATGAGCAGTTCTTC
NA	few	TRBJ2-7	TRBV20-1	CSASGVREDYEQYF	TGCAGTGCTAGCGGAGTCAGGGAAGACTACGAGCAGTACTTC
TRBD1	NA	TRBJ2-3	TRBV5-5	CASSSTGEWGDTQYF	TGTGCCAGCAGCTCGACAGGGGAGTGGGGAGATACGCAGTATTTT
NA	NA	TRBJ2-1	TRBV21-1	CASSKGGLAGGCEQFF	TGTGCCAGCAGCAAAGGTGGACTAGCGGGAGGTTGTGAGCAGTTCTTC
NA	NA	TRBJ1-5	TRBV2	CASRGQTNQPQHF	TGTGCCAGCAGAGGACAGACTAATCAGCCCCAGCATTTT
TRBD1	NA	TRBJ2-3	TRBV9	CASSVVGQGSTDTQYF	TGTGCCAGCAGCGTAGTAGGACAGGGAAGCACAGATACGCAGTATTTT
NA	medium-sized	TRBJ2-7	TRBV27	CASSDTTYEQYF	TGTGCCAGCAGCGACACTACCTACGAGCAGTACTTC
NA	few	TRBJ2-2	TRBV7-3	CASSSENTGELFF	TGTGCCAGCAGCTCGGAAAACACCGGGGAGCTGTTTTTT
TRBD1	few	TRBJ1-2	TRBV7-3	CASSLIPGQGGYTF	TGTGCCAGCAGTCTGATTCCGGGACAGGGTGGCTACACCTTC
TRBD1	few	TRBJ1-1	TRBV2	CASSTGQGREEAFF	TGTGCCAGCAGTACGGGACAGGGAAGGGAAGAAGCTTTCTTT
NA	few	TRBJ1-6	TRBV6-1	CASKEVNYNSPLHF	TGTGCCAGCAAAGAGGTCAACTATAATTCACCCCTCCACTTT
NA	NA	TRBJ2-2	TRBV5-4	CASSQAPSRGVTGELFF	TGTGCCAGCAGCCAAGCCCCGAGCAGGGGGGTCACCGGGGAGCTGTTTTTT
TRBD1	NA	TRBJ2-7	TRBV5-6	CASSSGTAHYEQYF	TGTGCCAGCAGCTCCGGGACAGCGCACTACGAGCAGTACTTC
NA	NA	TRBJ2-7	TRBV7-2	CASSQPGAEQYF	TGTGCCAGCAGCCAACCGGGCGCCGAGCAGTACTTC
NA	medium-sized	TRBJ1-1	TRBV5-1	CASKDQGNTEAFF	TGCGCCAGCAAGGATCAGGGGAACACTGAAGCTTTCTTT
NA	NA	TRBJ2-2	TRBV2	CASTARQATNTGELFF	TGTGCCAGCACAGCTCGGCAGGCTACGAACACCGGGGAGCTGTTTTTT
NA	few	TRBJ2-1	TRBV3-1	CASSQDRDEQFF	TGTGCCAGCAGCCAAGATAGGGATGAGCAGTTCTTC
NA	many	TRBJ1-1	TRBV12-3/TRBV12-4	CASSGGVNTEAFF	TGTGCCAGCAGTGGTGGAGTGAACACTGAAGCTTTCTTT